A single sample gave rise to the 32 T cell receptor beta chains below, sequenced in a study of CD8+ T cells in alopecia areata. RNA was extracted and reverse transcribed into cDNA as the sequencing template. The assay was immunoSEQ multiplex PCR, and TCRdb's table has in-frame clones only and misses some. In the table there are approximately 150,000 clones, 87% of which are singletons. Sequenced here: CD8+ T cells sorted from blood, sampled at week 0. Receptor source: a human donor with alopecia areata.

The V and J genes are TRBV7-3 and TRBJ2-3, with D perhaps matching TRBD1 or TRBD2 (6 bases each). CDR1 SGHTA and CDR2 FQGTGA come from the germline V gene. This CDR3 region has 14 residues. V was shortened by 4 bases and J by 3 bases, with 11 bases between the two germline ends. The CDR3 nucleotides are TGTGCCAGCAGCTCGGGGGCACGGACAGATACGCAGTATTTT. Its protein is CASSSGARTDTQYF.

This chain connects TRBV27 to TRBJ2-3, with D uncertain. The CDR3 loop spans 19 amino acids. Germline CDR1 and CDR2: MNHEY and SMNVEV (reference sequence). Trimming removed 4 bases from V and 0 bases from J, with 23 bases in between. The CDR3 bases are TGTGCCAGCAGTTCCCACGCCCGGTCCCTAATTACTAGCACAGATACGCAGTATTTT. This translates into CASSSHARSLITSTDTQYF.

This clone occurred a few times. The chain carries TRBV6-5 and TRBJ1-1; 8 bases match TRBD1. Losses at the gene ends were 4 bases for V and 4 bases for J; bases not matched to a gene: 8. The CDR3 loop spans 15 amino acids. The germline gives CDR1 MNHEY, CDR2 SVGAGI. The CDR3 sequence: CASSSPDREATEAFF. CDR3 bases: TGTGCCAGCAGTTCCCCGGACAGGGAAGCCACTGAAGCTTTCTTT.

The rearrangement uses TRBV27 and TRBJ2-7, with D uncertain. Trimming removed 4 bases at V and 2 bases at J, with 12 bases between. The CDR3 runs to 14 residues. In germline, CDR1 is MNHEY, CDR2 SMNVEV (reference sequence). Here the CDR3 reads CASSSPLRPYEQYF. CDR3 DNA: TGTGCCAGCAGTTCCCCACTCCGCCCCTACGAGCAGTACTTC.

This clone was recorded only once. The rearrangement joins TRBV4-1 to TRBJ2-5; no reliable D call. In germline, CDR1 is MGHRA, CDR2 YSYEKL. The CDR3 loop spans 15 amino acids. V was shortened by 1 base and J by 1 base, with 10 bases between the two germline ends. The CDR3 bases are TGCGCCAGCAGCCAAGGAAATACTCTCCAAGAGACCCAGTACTTC. Encoded protein: CASSQGNTLQETQYF.

V and J are TRBV27 and TRBJ2-1, with D unresolved. The V and J ends lost 5 bases and 7 bases respectively, with 6 bases between them. The CDR3 runs 11 residues. The germline V gene encodes CDR1 MNHEY and CDR2 SMNVEV (reference sequence). CDR3 nucleotide sequence: TGTGCCAGCAGTCCCCATAATGAGCAGTTCTTC. Protein sequence: CASSPHNEQFF.

This sequence joins TRBV27 and TRBJ1-1, with unresolved D. The CDR3 runs to 13 residues. From germline, CDR1 is MNHEY and CDR2 SMNVEV (reference sequence). Trimming shortened V by 2 bases and J by 1 base, and 5 bases separated the two germline ends. The DNA for the CDR3 is TGTGCCAGCAGTTTAACAACGAACACTGAAGCTTTCTTT. Its protein product is CASSLTTNTEAFF.

Regarding this clone: This CDR3 is also generated by other DNA sequences in the sample. The chain recombines TRBV18 with TRBJ2-7, with 10 nucleotides matching TRBD1. The CDR3 loop spans 14 amino acids. The germline V gene has CDR1 KGHSH and CDR2 LQKENI. Trimming at V came to 6 bases and at J to 2 bases, leaving 4 bases not matched to a gene. DNA of the CDR3: TGTGCCAGCTCGCCCGGGACAGGGGCCTACGAGCAGTACTTC. This sequence encodes CASSPGTGAYEQYF. Based on the CDR3 plus reference TRBV18 and TRBJ2-7, the full variable domain is NAGVMQNPRHLVRRRGQEARLRCSPMKGHSHVYWYRQLPEEGLKFMVYLQKENIIDESGMPKERFSAEFPKEGPSILRIQQVVRGDSAAYFCASSPGTGAYEQYFGPGTRLTVT.

The chain combines TRBV29-1 with TRBJ2-2; 15 bases align to TRBD2. Looked up from germline, CDR1 is SQVTM and CDR2 is ANQGSEA. CDR3 length: 18 residues. The V segment lost 2 bases and the J segment 4 bases; nucleotides outside the gene matches: 8. CDR3 sequence: CSVEYPGLAGGPTGELFF. CDR3 DNA: TGCAGCGTTGAATATCCGGGACTAGCGGGGGGACCCACCGGGGAGCTGTTTTTT.

The chain uses TRBV4-1 and TRBJ1-1; D gene ambiguous. The V gene lost 5 bases and the J gene lost 4 bases, with 17 bases spanning the gap. The CDR3 loop spans 15 amino acids. From germline, CDR1 is MGHRA and CDR2 YSYEKL. CDR3 nucleotides: TGCGCCAGCAGCTTCATACCCCTCGCGGGCACTGAAGCTTTCTTT. It translates to CASSFIPLAGTEAFF.

The rearrangement uses TRBV6-5 and TRBJ1-5; tentative D call: TRBD1 (6 bases). The germline V gene encodes CDR1 MNHEY and CDR2 SVGAGI. CDR3 length equals 13 residues. Trimming took 6 bases from V and 5 from J, leaving 11 bases between them. The CDR3 loop is CASRLQGDQPQHF. In DNA, the CDR3 is TGTGCCAGCAGGCTACAGGGTGATCAGCCCCAGCATTTT.

The chain employs TRBV10-3 and TRBJ2-3; the match to TRBD2 covers 8 bases. CDR1 ENHRY and CDR2 SYGVKD come from the germline V gene. With V trimmed by 11 bases and J by 8 bases, 6 bases remained unmatched. This CDR3 has 11 residues. The CDR3 sequence: CAAGRAGTQYF. In DNA, the CDR3 is TGTGCCGCCGGGAGGGCCGGTACGCAGTATTTT.

The chain has TRBV13 and TRBJ2-2; D perhaps matches TRBD2 (5 bases). The length of the CDR3 is 16 residues. The germline gives CDR1 PRHDT, CDR2 FYEKMQ (reference sequence). Trimming pared 6 bases from V and 0 bases from J, leaving 14 bases between. CDR3 sequence: CASSPERTPNTGELFF. The CDR3 DNA follows: TGTGCCAGCAGTCCAGAGCGGACCCCGAACACCGGGGAGCTGTTTTTT.

The J gene is TRBJ2-1, the V gene TRBV5-1; 8 nucleotides agree with TRBD1. Losses at the gene ends were 0 bases for V and 7 bases for J; bases not matched to a gene: 6. CDR1 is SGHRS and CDR2 is YFSETQ in the germline V gene. There are 15 residues in the CDR3. CDR3 sequence (DNA): TGCGCCAGCAGCTTGGGGCAGGGGGCCGGTAATGAGCAGTTCTTC. This encodes CASSLGQGAGNEQFF. Full variable domain (outside the CDR3, taken from reference TRBV5-1 and TRBJ2-1): KAGVTQTPRYLIKTRGQQVTLSCSPISGHRSVSWYQQTPGQGLQFLFEYFSETQRNKGNFPGRFSGRQFSNSRSEMNVSTLELGDSALYLCASSLGQGAGNEQFFGPGTRLTVL.

V and J are TRBV5-1 and TRBJ1-1; the match to TRBD1 covers 8 bases. CDR1 SGHRS and CDR2 YFSETQ come from the germline V gene. V lost 4 bases and J lost 1; bases outside the gene matches: 6. The CDR3 contains 15 residues. The CDR3 spells CASSPNGQGNTEAFF. In nucleotides, the CDR3 is TGCGCCAGCAGCCCGAACGGACAGGGGAACACTGAAGCTTTCTTT.

This chain uses TRBV7-9 with TRBJ2-3, with a weak D call TRBD1 (6 bases). Germline V gives CDR1 SEHNR, CDR2 FQNEAQ (reference sequence). This CDR3 region has 16 residues. Trimming removed 0 bases at V and 2 bases at J, with 12 bases between. CDR3 DNA sequence: TGTGCCAGCAGCTTAGCGCGGACAGAATCCACAGATACGCAGTATTTT. Translating it yields CASSLARTESTDTQYF.

This clone appeared once. This chain uses TRBV11-2 with TRBJ2-1, with a possible D match to TRBD2 (6 bases). The germline V gene has CDR1 SGHAT and CDR2 FQNNGV. Between the trimmed V and J ends, which lost 1 base and 2 bases, there was a span of 6 bases. The CDR3 contains 14 residues. The CDR3 loop reads CASSLGTTYNEQFF. The CDR3 bases are TGTGCCAGCAGCTTAGGGACTACCTACAATGAGCAGTTCTTC.

The chain has TRBV5-1 and TRBJ2-1; D might be TRBD1 or TRBD2, each matching 5 bases. The germline V gene has CDR1 SGHRS and CDR2 YFSETQ. The CDR3 is made up of 15 amino acids. The ends were cut back, 4 bases at V and 5 bases at J, with 16 bases in the middle. In nucleotides, the CDR3 is TGCGCCAGCAGCCCGGGACCACAAAGTCACAATGAGCAGTTCTTC. Amino acids: CASSPGPQSHNEQFF.

This clone has just a few counts. V gene TRBV6-5 combines with J gene TRBJ2-7; TRBD1 or TRBD2 may be the D gene (5 bases each). CDR3 length equals 13 residues. Germline CDR1 and CDR2: MNHEY and SVGAGI. V dropped 2 bases and J dropped 0 bases, with 5 bases sitting between them. CDR3 loop: CASSYGTSYEQYF. CDR3 DNA: TGTGCCAGCAGTTACGGGACCTCCTACGAGCAGTACTTC.

V gene TRBV5-4 combines with J gene TRBJ1-1; no reliable D call. Germline CDR1 SGHNT, CDR2 YYREEE (reference sequence). Trimming left V 1 base short and J 8 bases short, with 9 bases between. This CDR3 has 12 amino acids. The CDR3 sequence: CASSLSVGEAFF. For the CDR3, the DNA is TGTGCCAGCAGCTTGTCTGTAGGAGAAGCTTTCTTT.

The J gene is TRBJ1-2, the V gene TRBV7-2; D unresolved. Germline assignment: CDR1 SGHTA and CDR2 FQGNSA. V lost 1 base, J lost 5 bases, and 14 bases lay in between. The CDR3 spans 15 residues. CDR3 residues: CASSLEPGRSYGYTF. CDR3 nucleotides: TGTGCCAGCAGCTTAGAACCCGGGAGAAGTTATGGCTACACCTTC.

The chain has TRBV9 and TRBJ1-2; D remains ambiguous. Trimming shortened V by 6 bases and J by 5 bases, and 11 bases separated the two germline ends. Germline values: CDR1 SGDLS, CDR2 YYNGEE. CDR3 length: 12 amino acids. CDR3 coding DNA: TGTGCCAGCAAGGAGGGATTTTATGGCTACACCTTC. Translated: CASKEGFYGYTF.

This chain connects TRBV6-4 to TRBJ2-5; D gene uncertain. CDR1 MRHNA and CDR2 SNTAGT come from the germline V gene. The CDR3 runs 15 residues. V was trimmed by 7 bases and J by 5 bases, leaving 20 bases between them. The CDR3 loop is CASKAPGPKRETQYF. CDR3 DNA sequence: TGTGCCAGCAAAGCCCCGGGCCCTAAAAGGGAGACCCAGTACTTC.

This chain connects TRBV9 to TRBJ2-2; 14 bases fit TRBD2. Unmatched junction bases numbered 2, after V lost 7 bases and J lost 6 bases. CDR3 length: 14 residues. Germline lookup yields CDR1 SGDLS and CDR2 YYNGEE. Here the CDR3 DNA reads TGTGCCAGCGGGACTAGCGGGAGCTCCGGGGAGCTGTTTTTT. It translates to CASGTSGSSGELFF.

The chain has TRBV9 and TRBJ1-2, with 8 bases matching TRBD1. The CDR3 loop spans 14 amino acids. Germline trimming cut 1 base from V and 3 bases from J; bases unmatched to any gene: 2. Germline V CDR1 and CDR2: SGDLS, YYNGEE. The CDR3 nucleotides read TGTGCCAGCAGCGTACAGGGGGCATACTATGGCTACACCTTC. Translated, it gives CASSVQGAYYGYTF.

The rearrangement links TRBV6-1 to TRBJ1-6; D is perhaps TRBD1 (5 bases). V lost 4 bases and J lost 9, with 19 bases in between. In germline, CDR1 is MNHNS, CDR2 SASEGT. The CDR3 is 16 residues long. CDR3 bases: TGTGCCAGCAGTGCCTACTGGGGACCGCAAATTTCACCCCTCCACTTT. Protein: CASSAYWGPQISPLHF.

This chain links TRBV11-1 with TRBJ2-1, with D unclear. The CDR3 totals 15 residues. Germline assignment: CDR1 SGHAT and CDR2 FQDESV (reference sequence). With 3 bases removed from V and 0 bases from J, the gap between germline ends came to 9 bases. The CDR3 region has the DNA TGTGCCAGCAGCTTTTTTATCGGCTCCTACAATGAGCAGTTCTTC. This encodes CASSFFIGSYNEQFF.

J is TRBJ2-5 and V is TRBV7-9; 14 nucleotides match TRBD2. The CDR3 consists of 18 residues. Germline lookup yields CDR1 SEHNR and CDR2 FQNEAQ (reference sequence). With 1 base clipped from V and 2 bases from J, the junction kept 6 bases outside the gene matches. The CDR3 DNA reads as TGTGCCAGCAGCTTAGTTGGGACTAGCGGGAGTGGACAAGAGACCCAGTACTTC. Translating gives CASSLVGTSGSGQETQYF. The entire variable domain, with the rest obtained from reference TRBV7-9 and TRBJ2-5, is as follows: DTGVSQNPRHKITKRGQNVTFRCDPISEHNRLYWYRQTLGQGPEFLTYFQNEAQLEKSRLLSDRFSAERPKGSFSTLEIQRTEQGDSAMYLCASSLVGTSGSGQETQYFGPGTRLLVL.

The rearrangement links TRBV7-9 to TRBJ2-1; no reliable D call. Germline lookup yields CDR1 SEHNR and CDR2 FQNEAQ (reference sequence). With 2 bases removed from V and 5 bases from J, the gap between germline ends came to 7 bases. The CDR3 covers 13 residues. The CDR3 loop reads CASSLPLNNEQFF. Here the CDR3 DNA reads TGTGCCAGCAGCTTACCCCTGAACAATGAGCAGTTCTTC.

The chain couples TRBV11-2 to TRBJ1-1; no reliable D call. The CDR3 loop spans 17 amino acids. In germline, CDR1 is SGHAT, CDR2 FQNNGV. V dropped 1 base and J dropped 0 bases, with 15 bases sitting between them. The CDR3 region is CASSLVVTNVLNTEAFF. The CDR3 DNA is TGTGCCAGCAGCTTAGTGGTAACAAATGTATTGAACACTGAAGCTTTCTTT.

This chain links TRBV19 with TRBJ2-7; tentative D call: TRBD2 (7 bases). The length of the CDR3 is 14 residues. CDR1 is LNHDA and CDR2 is SQIVND in the germline V gene (reference sequence). The V and J ends lost 3 bases and 2 bases respectively, with 11 bases between them. The CDR3 reads CASSIAGATYEQYF. The DNA for the CDR3 is TGTGCCAGTAGTATCGCGGGGGCCACCTACGAGCAGTACTTC.

The CDR3 is CSVDIQGSGNTIYF. CDR3 nucleotides: TGCAGCGTTGACATACAGGGTTCTGGAAACACCATATATTTT. The chain combines TRBV29-1 with TRBJ1-3; perhaps TRBD1 as D (6 bases). CDR1 is SQVTM and CDR2 is ANQGSEA in the germline V gene. Trimming left V 3 bases short and J 1 base short, with 10 bases between. There are 14 residues in the CDR3.